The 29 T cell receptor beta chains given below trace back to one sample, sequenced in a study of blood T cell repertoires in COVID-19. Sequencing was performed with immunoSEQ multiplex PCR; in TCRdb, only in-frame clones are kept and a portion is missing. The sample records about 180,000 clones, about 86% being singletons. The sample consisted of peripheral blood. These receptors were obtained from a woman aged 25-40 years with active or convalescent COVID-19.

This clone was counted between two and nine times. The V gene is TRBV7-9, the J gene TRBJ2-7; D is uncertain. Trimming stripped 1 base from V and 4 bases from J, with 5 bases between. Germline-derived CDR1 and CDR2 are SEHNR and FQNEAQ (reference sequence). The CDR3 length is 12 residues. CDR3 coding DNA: TGTGCCAGCAGCTTAGTAGAGTACGAGCAGTACTTC. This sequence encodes CASSLVEYEQYF.

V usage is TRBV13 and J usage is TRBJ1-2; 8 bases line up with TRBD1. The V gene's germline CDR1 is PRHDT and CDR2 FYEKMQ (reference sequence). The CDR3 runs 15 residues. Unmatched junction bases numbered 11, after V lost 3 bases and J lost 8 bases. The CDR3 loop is CASSFPQGARRGYTF. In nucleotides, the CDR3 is TGTGCCAGCAGCTTTCCCCAGGGGGCCAGACGCGGCTACACCTTC.

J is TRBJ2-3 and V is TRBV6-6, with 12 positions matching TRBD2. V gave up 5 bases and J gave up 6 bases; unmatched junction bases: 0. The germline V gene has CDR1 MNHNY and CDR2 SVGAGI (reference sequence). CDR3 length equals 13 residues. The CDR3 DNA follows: TGTGCCAGCAGTCTAGCGGGAGGGGATACGCAGTATTTT. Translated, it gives CASSLAGGDTQYF.

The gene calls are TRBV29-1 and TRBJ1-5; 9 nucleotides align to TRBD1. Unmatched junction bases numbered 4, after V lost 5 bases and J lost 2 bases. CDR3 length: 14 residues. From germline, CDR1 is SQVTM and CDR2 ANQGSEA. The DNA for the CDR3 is TGCAGCGTTCTGGACAGGGGAGGCAATCAGCCCCAGCATTTT. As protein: CSVLDRGGNQPQHF.

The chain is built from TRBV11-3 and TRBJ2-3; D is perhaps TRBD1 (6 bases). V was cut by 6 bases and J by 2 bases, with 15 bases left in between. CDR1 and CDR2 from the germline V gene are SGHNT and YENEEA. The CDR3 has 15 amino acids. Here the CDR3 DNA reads TGTGCCAGCAGTTCCTTCTGGGACAACACAGATACGCAGTATTTT. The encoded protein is CASSSFWDNTDTQYF. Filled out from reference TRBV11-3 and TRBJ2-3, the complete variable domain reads EAGVVQSPRYKIIEKKQPVAFWCNPISGHNTLYWYLQNLGQGPELLIRYENEEAVDDSQLPKDRFSAERLKGVDSTLKIQPAELGDSAVYLCASSSFWDNTDTQYFGPGTRLTVL.

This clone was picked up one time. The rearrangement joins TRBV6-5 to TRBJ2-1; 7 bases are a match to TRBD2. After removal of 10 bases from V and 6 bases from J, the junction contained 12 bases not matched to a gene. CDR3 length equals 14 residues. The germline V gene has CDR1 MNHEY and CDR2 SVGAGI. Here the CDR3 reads CATTKSGVGNEQFF. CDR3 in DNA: TGTGCCACCACAAAGAGCGGGGTGGGCAATGAGCAGTTCTTC.

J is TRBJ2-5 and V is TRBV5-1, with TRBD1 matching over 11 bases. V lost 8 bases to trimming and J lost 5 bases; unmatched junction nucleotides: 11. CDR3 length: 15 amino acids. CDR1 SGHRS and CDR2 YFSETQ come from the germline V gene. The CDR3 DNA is TGCGCCAGTCGCTTGGACAGGGGGCTAGGGGAGACCCAGTACTTC. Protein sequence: CASRLDRGLGETQYF.

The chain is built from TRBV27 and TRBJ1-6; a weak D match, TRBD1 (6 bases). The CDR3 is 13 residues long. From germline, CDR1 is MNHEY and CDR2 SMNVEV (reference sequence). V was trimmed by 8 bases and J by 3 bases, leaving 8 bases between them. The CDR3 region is CASSQGYNSPLHF. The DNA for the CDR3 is TGTGCCAGCTCACAGGGCTATAATTCACCCCTCCACTTT.

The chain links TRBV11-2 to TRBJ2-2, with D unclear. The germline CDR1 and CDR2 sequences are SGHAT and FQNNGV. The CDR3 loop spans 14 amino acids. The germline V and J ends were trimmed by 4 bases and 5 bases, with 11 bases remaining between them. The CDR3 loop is CASSSAGWTGELFF. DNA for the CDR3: TGTGCCAGCAGCTCCGCCGGTTGGACCGGGGAGCTGTTTTTT.

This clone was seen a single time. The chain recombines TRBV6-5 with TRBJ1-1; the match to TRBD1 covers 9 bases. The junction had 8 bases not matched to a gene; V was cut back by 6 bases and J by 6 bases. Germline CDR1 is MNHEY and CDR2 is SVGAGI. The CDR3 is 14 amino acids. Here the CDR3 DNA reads TGTGCCAGCAGAGGAACAGGGGGCGGCTCTGAAGCTTTCTTT. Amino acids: CASRGTGGGSEAFF.

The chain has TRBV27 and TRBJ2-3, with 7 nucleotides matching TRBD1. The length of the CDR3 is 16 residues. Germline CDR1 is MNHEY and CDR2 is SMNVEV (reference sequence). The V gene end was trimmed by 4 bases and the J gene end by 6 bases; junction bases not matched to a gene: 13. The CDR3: CASSSHPGQEKDTQYF. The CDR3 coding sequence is TGTGCCAGCAGTTCTCATCCTGGACAGGAGAAGGATACGCAGTATTTT.

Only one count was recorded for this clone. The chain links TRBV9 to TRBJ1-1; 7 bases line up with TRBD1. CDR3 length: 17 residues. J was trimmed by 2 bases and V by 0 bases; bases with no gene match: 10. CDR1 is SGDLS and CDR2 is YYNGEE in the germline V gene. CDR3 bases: TGTGCCAGCAGCGTAGTGGGCAATGGGACAGCAAACACTGAAGCTTTCTTT. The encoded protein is CASSVVGNGTANTEAFF.

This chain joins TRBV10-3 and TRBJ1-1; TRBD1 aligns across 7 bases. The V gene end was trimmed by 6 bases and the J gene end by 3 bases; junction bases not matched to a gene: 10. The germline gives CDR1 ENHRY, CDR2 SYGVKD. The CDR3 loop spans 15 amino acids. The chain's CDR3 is CAIRPATGVDTEAFF. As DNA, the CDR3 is TGTGCCATCAGGCCCGCTACAGGGGTAGACACTGAAGCTTTCTTT.

The DNA for the CDR3 is TGTGCCAGCTCACCACTAAGCGGGGGGCTCTTGCTAGACCTCTCTGGGGCCAACGTCCTGACTTTC. Translated: CASSPLSGGLLLDLSGANVLTF. The rearrangement uses TRBV18 and TRBJ2-6; 9 positions match TRBD2. The CDR3 consists of 22 residues. The V segment lost 1 base and the J segment 0 bases; nucleotides outside the gene matches: 16. Germline CDR1 and CDR2: KGHSH and LQKENI. Using reference TRBV18 and TRBJ2-6 for the parts outside the CDR3, the full variable domain is NAGVMQNPRHLVRRRGQEARLRCSPMKGHSHVYWYRQLPEEGLKFMVYLQKENIIDESGMPKERFSAEFPKEGPSILRIQQVVRGDSAAYFCASSPLSGGLLLDLSGANVLTFGAGSRLTVL.

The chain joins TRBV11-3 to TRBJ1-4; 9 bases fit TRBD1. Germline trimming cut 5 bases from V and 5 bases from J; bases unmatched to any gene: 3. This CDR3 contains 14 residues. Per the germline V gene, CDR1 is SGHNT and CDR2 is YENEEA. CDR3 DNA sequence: TGTGCCAGCAGCGTACAGGGGGCGAATGAAAAACTGTTTTTT. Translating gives CASSVQGANEKLFF. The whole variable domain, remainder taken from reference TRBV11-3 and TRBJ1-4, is EAGVVQSPRYKIIEKKQPVAFWCNPISGHNTLYWYLQNLGQGPELLIRYENEEAVDDSQLPKDRFSAERLKGVDSTLKIQPAELGDSAVYLCASSVQGANEKLFFGSGTQLSVL.

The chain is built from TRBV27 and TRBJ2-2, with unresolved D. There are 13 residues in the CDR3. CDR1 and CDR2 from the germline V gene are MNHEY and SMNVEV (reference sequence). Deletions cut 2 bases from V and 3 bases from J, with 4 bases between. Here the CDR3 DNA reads TGTGCCAGCAGTTTAAAGCACACCGGGGAGCTGTTTTTT. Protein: CASSLKHTGELFF.

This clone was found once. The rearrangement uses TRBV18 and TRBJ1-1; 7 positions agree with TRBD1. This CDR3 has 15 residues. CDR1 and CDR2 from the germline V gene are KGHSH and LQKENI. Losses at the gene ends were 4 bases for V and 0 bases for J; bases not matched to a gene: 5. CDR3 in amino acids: CASSLLDRLNTEAFF. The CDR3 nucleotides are TGTGCCAGCTCACTCCTGGACAGGTTGAACACTGAAGCTTTCTTT.

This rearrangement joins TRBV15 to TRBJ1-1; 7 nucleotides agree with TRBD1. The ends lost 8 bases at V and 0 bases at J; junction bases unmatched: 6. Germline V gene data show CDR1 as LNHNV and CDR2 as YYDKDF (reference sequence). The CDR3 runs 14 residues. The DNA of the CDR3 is TGTGCCACCTGTGCCGGGACAGTGAACACTGAAGCTTTCTTT. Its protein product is CATCAGTVNTEAFF. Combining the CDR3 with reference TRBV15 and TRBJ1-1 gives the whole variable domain DAMVIQNPRYQVTQFGKPVTLSCSQTLNHNVMYWYQQKSSQAPKLLFHYYDKDFNNEADTPDNFQSRRPNTSFCFLDIRSPGLGDTAMYLCATCAGTVNTEAFFGQGTRLTVV.

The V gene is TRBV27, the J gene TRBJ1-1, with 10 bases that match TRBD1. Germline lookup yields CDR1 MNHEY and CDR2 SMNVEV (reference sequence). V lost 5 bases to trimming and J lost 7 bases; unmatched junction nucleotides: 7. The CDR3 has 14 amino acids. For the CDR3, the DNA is TGTGCCAGCAGTCCCGGGACAGGGGATGGTGAAGCTTTCTTT. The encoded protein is CASSPGTGDGEAFF.

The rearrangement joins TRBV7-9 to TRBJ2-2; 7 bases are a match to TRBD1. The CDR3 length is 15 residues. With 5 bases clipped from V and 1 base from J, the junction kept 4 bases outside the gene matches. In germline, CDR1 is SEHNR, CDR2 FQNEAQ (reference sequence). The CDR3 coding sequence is TGTGCCAGCAGCCACAGGACAGGGAACACCGGGGAGCTGTTTTTT. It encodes CASSHRTGNTGELFF.

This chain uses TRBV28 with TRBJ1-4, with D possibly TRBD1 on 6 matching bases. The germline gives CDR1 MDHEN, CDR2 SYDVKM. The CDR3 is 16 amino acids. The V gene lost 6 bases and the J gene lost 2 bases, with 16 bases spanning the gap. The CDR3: CASRNLQGHTNEKLFF. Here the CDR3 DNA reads TGTGCCAGCAGAAACCTACAGGGTCATACTAATGAAAAACTGTTTTTT.

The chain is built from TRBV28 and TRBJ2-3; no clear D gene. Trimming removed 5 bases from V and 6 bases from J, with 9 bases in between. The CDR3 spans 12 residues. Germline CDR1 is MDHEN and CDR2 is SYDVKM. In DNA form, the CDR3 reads TGTGCCAGCAGTCCCGGGTGGGATACGCAGTATTTT. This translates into CASSPGWDTQYF.

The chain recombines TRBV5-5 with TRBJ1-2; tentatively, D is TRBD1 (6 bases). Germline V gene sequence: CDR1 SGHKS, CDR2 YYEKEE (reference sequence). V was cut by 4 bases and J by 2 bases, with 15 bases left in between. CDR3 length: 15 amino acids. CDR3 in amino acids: CASSLQTGTNYGYTF. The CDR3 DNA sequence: TGTGCCAGCAGCCTGCAAACAGGGACCAACTATGGCTACACCTTC.

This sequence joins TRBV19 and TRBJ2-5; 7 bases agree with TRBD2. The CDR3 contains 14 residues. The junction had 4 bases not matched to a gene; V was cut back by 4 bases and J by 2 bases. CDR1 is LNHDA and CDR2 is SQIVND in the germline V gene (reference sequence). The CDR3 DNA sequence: TGTGCCAGTAGTAGCCAAGCGGGGCAAGAGACCCAGTACTTC. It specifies CASSSQAGQETQYF.

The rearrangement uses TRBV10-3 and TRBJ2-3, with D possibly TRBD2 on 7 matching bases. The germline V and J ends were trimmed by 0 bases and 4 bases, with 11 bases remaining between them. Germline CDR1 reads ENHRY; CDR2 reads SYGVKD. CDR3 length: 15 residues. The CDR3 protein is CAISESPGGSDTQYF. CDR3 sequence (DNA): TGTGCCATCAGTGAGTCCCCGGGGGGCTCAGATACGCAGTATTTT.

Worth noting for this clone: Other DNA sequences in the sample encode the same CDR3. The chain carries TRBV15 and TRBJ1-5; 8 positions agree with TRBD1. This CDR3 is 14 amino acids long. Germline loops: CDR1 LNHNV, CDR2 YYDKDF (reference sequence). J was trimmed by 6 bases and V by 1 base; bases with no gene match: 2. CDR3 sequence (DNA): TGTGCCACCAGCAGAGCAGGGGGCAGTCAGCCCCAGCATTTT. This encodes CATSRAGGSQPQHF.

This CDR3 reads CASSLVPDGTGTGGYTF. Here the CDR3 DNA reads TGTGCCAGCAGCTTAGTCCCGGACGGGACAGGGACCGGGGGCTACACCTTC. The V call is TRBV7-9, the J call TRBJ1-2; 9 bases are a match to TRBD1. The CDR3 extends over 17 amino acids. V lost 1 base and J lost 8; bases outside the gene matches: 14. The germline V gene has CDR1 SEHNR and CDR2 FQNEAQ (reference sequence). Together with reference TRBV7-9 and TRBJ1-2, the CDR3 gives the full variable domain: DTGVSQNPRHKITKRGQNVTFRCDPISEHNRLYWYRQTLGQGPEFLTYFQNEAQLEKSRLLSDRFSAERPKGSFSTLEIQRTEQGDSAMYLCASSLVPDGTGTGGYTFGSGTRLTVV.

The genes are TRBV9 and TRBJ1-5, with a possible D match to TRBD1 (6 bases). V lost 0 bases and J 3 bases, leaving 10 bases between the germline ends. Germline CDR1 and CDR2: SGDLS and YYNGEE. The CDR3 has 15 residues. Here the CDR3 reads CASSVAGGLNQPQHF. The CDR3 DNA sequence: TGTGCCAGCAGCGTAGCGGGGGGCCTCAATCAGCCCCAGCATTTT.

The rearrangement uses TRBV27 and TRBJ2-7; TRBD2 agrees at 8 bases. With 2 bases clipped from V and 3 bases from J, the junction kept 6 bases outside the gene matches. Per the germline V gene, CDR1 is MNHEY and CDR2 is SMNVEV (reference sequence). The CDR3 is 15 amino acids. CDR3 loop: CASSLRWGLDYEQYF. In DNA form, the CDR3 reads TGTGCCAGCAGTTTACGATGGGGACTAGACTACGAGCAGTACTTC.